A single sample is the source of the 21 T cell receptor beta chains below, sequenced in a study of T cells in Graves' hyperthyroidism and ophthalmopathy. TCR beta CDR3 regions were amplified from RNA. Primed by the HTBI set, a first-round RT-PCR was run on the TCR CDR3. TCRdb called the multiplex PCR reads again in MiXCR, with one record for every CDR3 protein. The sample lists 330,000 or so distinct CDR3 sequences; about a sixth were seen once. Sequencing was carried out using blood. Receptors originate from a woman aged 40 to 50 with Graves' ophthalmopathy.

This clonotype was counted ten times or more. The chain links TRBV7-2 to TRBJ2-7; the D call may be TRBD1 or TRBD2 (5 bases each). The CDR3 length is 16 residues. Germline CDR1 SGHTA, CDR2 FQGNSA. With 2 bases removed from V and 4 bases from J, the gap between germline ends came to 18 bases. The CDR3 nucleotides read TGTGCCAGCAGCTTATTAGCATTGGGGGACGAATACGAGCAGTACTTC. Protein product: CASSLLALGDEYEQYF.

This clonotype occurred many times. V is TRBV28 and J is TRBJ1-5, with a tentative D call TRBD1 (6 bases). This CDR3 region has 14 residues. Trimming pared 6 bases from V and 7 bases from J, leaving 16 bases between. The germline gives CDR1 MDHEN, CDR2 SYDVKM. The CDR3 spells CASRGGPPRQPQHF. In nucleotides, the CDR3 is TGTGCCAGCAGGGGGGGGCCCCCAAGGCAGCCCCAGCATTTT.

This clonotype is medium-sized within its sample. CDR3 residues: CASSLSSPQGDGYTF. CDR3 coding DNA: TGTGCCAGCAGTTTATCTTCCCCCCAAGGCGATGGCTACACCTTC. The chain has TRBV27 and TRBJ1-2; no clear D. This CDR3 comprises 15 residues. V lost 0 bases, J lost 6 bases, and 14 bases lay in between. Germline assignment: CDR1 MNHEY and CDR2 SMNVEV (reference sequence).

Regarding this clonotype: Mismatch with germline at one junction end may stem from a read error. The chain links TRBV6-1 to TRBJ2-7; the D gene is possibly TRBD2 (5 bases). Germline CDR1 and CDR2: MNHNS and SASEGT. The CDR3 extends over 12 amino acids. The CDR3 bases are TGTGCCAGCAGGGAAGGGAGCCCTTCGCAGTACTTC. Translated, it gives CASREGSPSQYF.

This clonotype was picked up many times. The chain combines TRBV28 with TRBJ2-7; 15 nucleotides match TRBD2. J gave up 3 bases and V 2 bases, and 14 bases lay outside the gene matches. There are 20 residues in the CDR3. From germline, CDR1 is MDHEN and CDR2 SYDVKM. The CDR3 nucleotides are TGTGCCAGCAGTTTAGTCCTGGGACTAGCGGGAGGAAGTTTGGGCTACGAGCAGTACTTC. This encodes CASSLVLGLAGGSLGYEQYF.

This clonotype was counted ten times or more. V and J are TRBV19 and TRBJ1-2, with a possible D match to TRBD1 (6 bases). The CDR3 has 13 amino acids. The germline CDR1 and CDR2 sequences are LNHDA and SQIVND (reference sequence). V was trimmed by 4 bases and J by 2 bases, leaving 8 bases between them. This CDR3 reads CASSTDRNYGYTF. CDR3 sequence (DNA): TGTGCCAGTAGTACCGACAGGAACTATGGCTACACCTTC.

This clonotype was seen many times. The chain employs TRBV6-5 and TRBJ2-2; D not resolved. Deletions cut 2 bases from V and 4 bases from J, with 14 bases between. From germline, CDR1 is MNHEY and CDR2 SVGAGI. CDR3 length equals 16 residues. The CDR3 loop reads CASSYGGVWVTGELFF. CDR3 DNA sequence: TGTGCCAGCAGTTACGGTGGGGTTTGGGTCACCGGGGAGCTGTTTTTT.

At least ten counts were recorded for this clonotype. The chain uses TRBV12-3 or TRBV12-4 and TRBJ2-5, with 12 bases identical to TRBD1. The junction had 7 bases not matched to a gene; V was cut back by 6 bases and J by 5 bases. The length of the CDR3 is 15 residues. The CDR3 bases are TGTGCCAGCAGCCCCCGGGACAGGGGGCAGGAGACCCAGTACTTC. Amino acid sequence: CASSPRDRGQETQYF.

Many counts were recorded for this clonotype. The chain recombines TRBV6-5 with TRBJ1-2; 10 bases line up with TRBD1. The J segment lost 8 bases and the V segment lost 2 bases, leaving 5 bases of the junction unmatched. The CDR3 consists of 14 residues. Looked up from germline, CDR1 is MNHEY and CDR2 is SVGAGI. In DNA, the CDR3 is TGTGCCAGCAGTTACCGGGACAGGGGAAAGGGCTACACCTTC. This gives the protein CASSYRDRGKGYTF.

This clonotype was found many times. The chain carries TRBV20-1 and TRBJ2-5, with D perhaps matching TRBD2 (5 bases). Germline CDR1 DFQATT, CDR2 SNEGSKA (reference sequence). V shed 3 bases and J shed 5 bases, with 13 bases lying between them. The CDR3 extends over 13 amino acids. CDR3 loop: CSASDEGAETQYF. The CDR3 coding sequence is TGCAGTGCTAGCGATGAGGGAGCGGAGACCCAGTACTTC.

This clonotype was observed at least ten times. V gene TRBV6-1 combines with J gene TRBJ2-3; D remains ambiguous. The V end was cut by 4 bases, the J end by 3 bases, with 8 bases between. Germline V gene sequence: CDR1 MNHNS, CDR2 SASEGT. The CDR3 sequence is 13 residues long. The CDR3 DNA reads as TGTGCCAGCAGTGGATCAGCTACAGATACGCAGTATTTT. It yields the protein CASSGSATDTQYF.

J is TRBJ1-6 and V is TRBV29-1; 7 nucleotides align to TRBD1. This CDR3 has 13 residues. V lost 6 bases and J lost 10; bases outside the gene matches: 9. CDR1 is SQVTM and CDR2 is ANQGSEA in the germline V gene. The DNA of the CDR3 is TGCAGCGTGGGAGAGGGGGCAGGATCACCCCTCCACTTT. Amino acids: CSVGEGAGSPLHF.

This clonotype has ten or more counts. CDR3 nucleotides: TGTGCTAGTGGTTCCTTAAGCGGGAGGGCTGAGACCCAGTACTTC. Amino acids: CASGSLSGRAETQYF. The chain combines TRBV12-5 with TRBJ2-5; 10 bases match TRBD2. CDR3 length: 15 amino acids. Germline assignment: CDR1 LGHNT and CDR2 FRNRAP. The V gene end was trimmed by 4 bases and the J gene end by 5 bases; junction bases not matched to a gene: 7.

The genes are TRBV7-6 and TRBJ1-1; 7 nucleotides line up with TRBD1. Germline CDR1 is SGHVS and CDR2 is FNYEAQ. The CDR3 contains 14 residues. V was pared by 1 base and J by 4 bases, with 3 bases of the junction left unmatched. CDR3 residues: CASSLVPGGTEAFF. In DNA form, the CDR3 reads TGTGCCAGCAGCTTAGTCCCAGGGGGCACTGAAGCTTTCTTT.

This clonotype has a count of ten or more. This chain connects TRBV7-2 to TRBJ1-5, with D uncertain. The germline CDR1 and CDR2 sequences are SGHTA and FQGNSA. V lost 5 bases to trimming and J lost 6 bases, with 14 bases between them. The CDR3 consists of 14 residues. The CDR3 loop is CASSPKIIGQPQHF. The CDR3, as DNA: TGTGCCAGCAGCCCCAAGATAATAGGTCAGCCCCAGCATTTT.

This clonotype was observed at least ten times. The chain employs TRBV29-1 and TRBJ1-1; D may be TRBD1 (6 bases). The CDR3 covers 11 residues. CDR1 and CDR2 from the germline V gene are SQVTM and ANQGSEA. Trimming stripped 7 bases from V and 9 bases from J, with 15 bases between. Written as DNA, the CDR3 is TGCAGCGCCTCGGCGGGGGGGCAAGCTTTCTTT. Its protein is CSASAGGQAFF.

The J gene is TRBJ1-5, the V gene TRBV28; D gene uncertain. CDR3 length equals 14 residues. Germline CDR1 is MDHEN and CDR2 is SYDVKM. Trimming cost V 3 bases and J 0 bases, with 6 bases left between them. CDR3 residues: CASSFSSSNQPQHF. CDR3 DNA: TGTGCCAGCAGTTTTTCAAGTAGCAATCAGCCCCAGCATTTT.

This clonotype has a count of ten or more. The V and J genes are TRBV6-5 and TRBJ2-2; no clear D. The germline gives CDR1 MNHEY, CDR2 SVGAGI. Trimming removed 10 bases from V and 3 bases from J, with 6 bases in between. The CDR3 length is 11 residues. CDR3 bases: TGTGCCACCTACTACACCGGGGAGCTGTTTTTT. Its protein product is CATYYTGELFF.

The CDR3 here is CASSELAGGIYEQYF. The CDR3, as DNA: TGTGCCAGCAGTGAACTAGCGGGAGGAATCTACGAGCAGTACTTC. The V and J genes are TRBV6-1 and TRBJ2-7, with 11 bases that match TRBD2. CDR3 length equals 15 residues. CDR1 and CDR2 from the germline V gene are MNHNS and SASEGT. The ends lost 2 bases at V and 3 bases at J; junction bases unmatched: 3.

This clonotype was recorded many times. The gene calls are TRBV6-5 and TRBJ1-1, with D maybe TRBD1 (5 bases). V gave up 0 bases and J gave up 5 bases, with 7 bases separating them. Germline lookup yields CDR1 MNHEY and CDR2 SVGAGI. This CDR3 is built from 13 residues. The CDR3 is CASSYSGGTEAFF. The CDR3 coding sequence is TGTGCCAGCAGTTACTCTGGGGGGACTGAAGCTTTCTTT.

J is TRBJ2-2 and V is TRBV5-1; 11 bases are a match to TRBD1. Germline V CDR1 and CDR2: SGHRS, YFSETQ. With 4 bases clipped from V and 4 bases from J, the junction kept 6 bases outside the gene matches. This CDR3 spans 16 amino acids. For the CDR3, the DNA is TGCGCCAGCAGCATAGGACAGGGGGCTGGCACCGGGGAGCTGTTTTTT. Translation gives CASSIGQGAGTGELFF.